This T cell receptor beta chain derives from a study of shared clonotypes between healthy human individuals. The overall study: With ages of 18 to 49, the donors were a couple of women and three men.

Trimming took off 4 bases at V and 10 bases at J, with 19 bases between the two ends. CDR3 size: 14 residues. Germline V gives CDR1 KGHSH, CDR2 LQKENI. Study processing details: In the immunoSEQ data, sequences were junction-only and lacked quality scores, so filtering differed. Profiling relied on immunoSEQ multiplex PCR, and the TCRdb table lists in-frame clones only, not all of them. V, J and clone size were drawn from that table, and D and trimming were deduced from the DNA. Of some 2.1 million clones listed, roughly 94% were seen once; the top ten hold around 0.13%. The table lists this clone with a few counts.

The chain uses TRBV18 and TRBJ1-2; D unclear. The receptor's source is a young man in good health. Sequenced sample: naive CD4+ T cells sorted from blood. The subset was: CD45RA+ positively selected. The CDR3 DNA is TGTGCCAGCTCACTGGGCTTATCCCTATCTGACTACACCTTC. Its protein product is CASSLGLSLSDYTF.